This section outlines one T cell receptor (beta chain) sequence together with its context. What it binds is unknown. 60 Vbeta and 13 Jbeta primers were used in PCR. Assay used: immunoSEQ multiplex PCR; TCRdb lists only in-frame clones, some missing. The sample consists of roughly 120,000 clones, roughly 77% of them appearing once. The record originates from a study of cytomegalovirus exposure and HLA in healthy donors. Study overall: In terms of ancestry, the Caucasian-associated cluster contained about four fifths of the roughly 400 genotyped donors. Notes on the study in general: Trimming of TCR beta V- and J-genes showed a link, identified in a later analysis, to a missense DCLRE1C variant. Researchers counted about 150 TCR beta chains as cytomegalovirus-associated. For most TCR beta V segments, an earlier analysis put the productive rate at about 87% or about 30% of the time.

The specimen was PBMCs. The receptor comes from a young man in good health and CMV-seronegative.

The CDR3: CASSPGGSYGYTF. In DNA form, the CDR3 reads TGTGCCAGCAGCCCCGGGGGGAGCTATGGCTACACCTTC. This sequence joins TRBV28 and TRBJ1-2; TRBD1 is a possible D gene (5 bases). The V end was cut by 6 bases, the J end by 4 bases, with 12 bases between. The CDR3 contains 13 residues. Germline V CDR1 and CDR2: MDHEN, SYDVKM.